The source of this T cell receptor (beta chain) is a study of identical twins. TCRdb processed the 5' RACE reads anew with MiXCR; each CDR3 protein has one entry. This sample has some 1,700,000 distinct CDR3 sequences; under 35% occur once, and the top ten carry over 0.25%. Trimming removed 3 bases at V and 0 bases at J, with 3 bases between. The CDR3 has 14 residues. This clonotype was detected ten times or more. The specimen sequenced was cord blood. The clonotype originates from a newborn girl in good health. The rearrangement uses TRBV12-3 or TRBV12-4 and TRBJ2-6, with no clear D. In DNA, the CDR3 is TGTGCCAGCAGTTTCAGCTCTGGGGCCAACGTCCTGACTTTC. It encodes CASSFSSGANVLTF.